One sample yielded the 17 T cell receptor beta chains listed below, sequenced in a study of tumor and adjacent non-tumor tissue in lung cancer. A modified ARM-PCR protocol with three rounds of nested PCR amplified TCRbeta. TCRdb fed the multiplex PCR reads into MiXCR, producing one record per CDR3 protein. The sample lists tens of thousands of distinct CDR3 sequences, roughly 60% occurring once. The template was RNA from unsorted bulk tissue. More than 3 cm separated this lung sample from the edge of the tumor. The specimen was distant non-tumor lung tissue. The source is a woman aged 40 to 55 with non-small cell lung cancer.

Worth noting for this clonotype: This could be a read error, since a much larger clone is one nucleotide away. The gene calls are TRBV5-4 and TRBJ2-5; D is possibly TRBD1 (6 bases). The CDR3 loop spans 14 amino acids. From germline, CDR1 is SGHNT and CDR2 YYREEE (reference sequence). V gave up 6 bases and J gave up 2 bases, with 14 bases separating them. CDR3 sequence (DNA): TGTGCCAGCACGATAGGGGGTAGGCAAGAGACCCAGTACTTC. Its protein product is CASTIGGRQETQYF.

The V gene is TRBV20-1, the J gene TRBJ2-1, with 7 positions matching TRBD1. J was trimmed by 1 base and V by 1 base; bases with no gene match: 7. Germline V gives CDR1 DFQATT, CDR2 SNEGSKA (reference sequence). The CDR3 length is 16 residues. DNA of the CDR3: TGCAGTGCTAGAGGCAGGGGGTATGAATCCTACAATGAGCAGTTCTTC. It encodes CSARGRGYESYNEQFF.

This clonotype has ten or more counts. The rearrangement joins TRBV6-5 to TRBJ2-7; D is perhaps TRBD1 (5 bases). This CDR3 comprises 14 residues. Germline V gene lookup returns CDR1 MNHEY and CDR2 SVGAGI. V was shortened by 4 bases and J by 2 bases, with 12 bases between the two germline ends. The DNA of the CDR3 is TGTGCCAGCAGTTCAGGAGACAGAGCCTACGAGCAGTACTTC. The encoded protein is CASSSGDRAYEQYF.

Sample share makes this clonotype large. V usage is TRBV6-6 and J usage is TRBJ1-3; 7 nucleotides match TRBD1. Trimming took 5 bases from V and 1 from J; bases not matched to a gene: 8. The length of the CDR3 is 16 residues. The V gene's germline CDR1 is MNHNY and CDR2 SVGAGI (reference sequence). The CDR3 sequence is CASSPRQGRSGNTIYF. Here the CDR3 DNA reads TGTGCCAGCAGTCCCCGACAGGGTCGGTCTGGAAACACCATATATTTT.

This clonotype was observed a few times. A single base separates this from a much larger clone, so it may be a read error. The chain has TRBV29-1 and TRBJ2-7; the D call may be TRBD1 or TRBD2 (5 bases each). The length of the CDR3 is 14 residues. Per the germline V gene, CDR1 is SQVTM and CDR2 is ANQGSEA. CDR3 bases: TGCAGCGTTGTGACACCGAGGGGATCCTACGGGCAGTACTTC. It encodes CSVVTPRGSYGQYF.

For the CDR3, the DNA is TGTGCCTACAGTGGTTCGAAGGAGGTCAATCAGCCCCAGCATTTT. Its protein product is CAYSGSKEVNQPQHF. The rearrangement uses TRBV6-1 and TRBJ1-5; D ambiguous. With 11 bases removed from V and 3 bases from J, the gap between germline ends came to 20 bases. In germline, CDR1 is MNHNS, CDR2 SASEGT. The length of the CDR3 is 15 residues.

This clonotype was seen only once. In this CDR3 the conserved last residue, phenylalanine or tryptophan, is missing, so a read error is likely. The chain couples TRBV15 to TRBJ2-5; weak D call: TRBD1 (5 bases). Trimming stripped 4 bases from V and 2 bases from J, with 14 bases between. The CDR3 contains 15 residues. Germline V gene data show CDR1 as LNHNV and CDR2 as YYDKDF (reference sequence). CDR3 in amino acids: CATSTIGRGQETQYS. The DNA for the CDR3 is TGTGCCACCAGCACCATAGGTAGGGGACAAGAGACCCAGTACTCC.

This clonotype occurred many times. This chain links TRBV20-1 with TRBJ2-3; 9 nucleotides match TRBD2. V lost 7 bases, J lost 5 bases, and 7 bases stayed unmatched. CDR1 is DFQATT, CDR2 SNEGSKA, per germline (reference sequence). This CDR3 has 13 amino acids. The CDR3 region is CSGKAGGQDTQYF. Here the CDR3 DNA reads TGCAGTGGGAAAGCGGGGGGTCAAGATACGCAGTATTTT.

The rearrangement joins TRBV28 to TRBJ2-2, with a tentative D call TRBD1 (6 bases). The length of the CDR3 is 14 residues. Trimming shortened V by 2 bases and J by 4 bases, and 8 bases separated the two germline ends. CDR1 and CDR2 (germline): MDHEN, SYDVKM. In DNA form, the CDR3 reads TGTGCCAGCAGTTTAGACAGGAGCACCGGGGAGCTGTTTTTT. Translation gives CASSLDRSTGELFF.

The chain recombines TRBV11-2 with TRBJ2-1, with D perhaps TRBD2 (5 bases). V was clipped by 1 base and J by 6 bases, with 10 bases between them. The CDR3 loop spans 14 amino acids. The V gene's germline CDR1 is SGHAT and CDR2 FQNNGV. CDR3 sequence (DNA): TGTGCCAGCAGCTTAGGTTGGCTAGCCAATGAGCAGTTCTTC. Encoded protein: CASSLGWLANEQFF.

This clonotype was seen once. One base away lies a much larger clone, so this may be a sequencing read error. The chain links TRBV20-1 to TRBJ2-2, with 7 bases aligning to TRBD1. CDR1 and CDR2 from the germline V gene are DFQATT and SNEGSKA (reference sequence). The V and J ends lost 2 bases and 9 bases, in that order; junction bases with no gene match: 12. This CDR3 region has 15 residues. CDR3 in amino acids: CSARRGQITIRELFF. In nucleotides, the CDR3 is TGCAGTGCTAGAAGGGGACAGATTACTATCAGGGAGCTGTTTTTT.

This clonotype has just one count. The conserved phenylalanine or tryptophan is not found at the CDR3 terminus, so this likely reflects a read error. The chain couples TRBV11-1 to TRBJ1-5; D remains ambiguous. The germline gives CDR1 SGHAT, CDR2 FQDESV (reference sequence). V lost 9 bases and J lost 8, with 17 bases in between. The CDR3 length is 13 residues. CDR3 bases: TGTGCCAGTAGCAAAAACAACGGGGAGCCCCAGCATCTT. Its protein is CASSKNNGEPQHL.

In DNA, the CDR3 is TGTGCCAGCAGCGCACATATGCAGTATTTT. Its translation is CASSAHMQYF. The rearrangement links TRBV11-2 to TRBJ2-3, with no clear D. The ends were cut back, 5 bases at V and 11 bases at J, with 8 bases in the middle. The CDR3 has 10 residues. Germline loops: CDR1 SGHAT, CDR2 FQNNGV.

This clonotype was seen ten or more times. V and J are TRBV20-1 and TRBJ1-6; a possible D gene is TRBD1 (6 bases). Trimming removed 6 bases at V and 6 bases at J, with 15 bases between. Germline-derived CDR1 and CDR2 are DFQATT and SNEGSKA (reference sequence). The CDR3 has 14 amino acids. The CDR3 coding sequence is TGCAGTGCCCGGACCGGACAGACTAATTCACCCCTCCACTTT. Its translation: CSARTGQTNSPLHF.

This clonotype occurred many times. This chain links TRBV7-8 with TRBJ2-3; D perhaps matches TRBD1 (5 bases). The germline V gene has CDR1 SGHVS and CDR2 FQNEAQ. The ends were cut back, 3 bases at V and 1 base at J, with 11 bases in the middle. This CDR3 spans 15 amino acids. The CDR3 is CASSFSTQGTDTQYF. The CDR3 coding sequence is TGTGCCAGCAGCTTTAGTACACAGGGCACAGATACGCAGTATTTT.

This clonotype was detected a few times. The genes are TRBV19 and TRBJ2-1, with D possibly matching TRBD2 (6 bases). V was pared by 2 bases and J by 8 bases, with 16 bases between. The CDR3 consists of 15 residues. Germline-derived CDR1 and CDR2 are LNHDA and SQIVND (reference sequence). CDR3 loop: CASSIRSGSKDEQFF. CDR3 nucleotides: TGTGCCAGTAGTATACGTAGCGGCTCTAAGGATGAGCAGTTCTTC.

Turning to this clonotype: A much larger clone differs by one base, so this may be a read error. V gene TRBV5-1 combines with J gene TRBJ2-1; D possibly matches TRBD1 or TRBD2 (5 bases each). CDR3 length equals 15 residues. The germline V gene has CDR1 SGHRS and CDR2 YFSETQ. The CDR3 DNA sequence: TGCGCCAGCATCTTGGAGGCGGCAGGGAAAAATGAGCAGTTCTTC. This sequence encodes CASILEAAGKNEQFF.